This T cell receptor beta chain was identified during a study of blood T cell repertoires in COVID-19. Study overall: Specimens from acute and convalescent COVID-19 originated in the United States, Italy and Spain.

This clone was observed a few times. After removal of 4 bases from V and 13 bases from J, the junction contained 14 bases not matched to a gene. The germline CDR1 and CDR2 sequences are ENHRY and SYGVKD. The CDR3 totals 16 residues. In the study's own analysis: Reference gene primer amplification gave nucleated cell count estimates. The table came from immunoSEQ multiplex PCR; TCRdb's copy has only in-frame clones and leaves some out. V and J calls plus clone size are reproduced from that table; the DNA served to infer D and trimming. The profile covers roughly 260,000 clones, with approximately 91% appearing a single time and 2.1% taken by the ten largest.

This clonotype was sampled from a woman aged 40 to 50 who had recovered from COVID-19. The sample was peripheral blood. This chain connects TRBV10-3 to TRBJ2-1; 12 bases are a match to TRBD2. CDR3 bases: TGTGCCATCAGTGGGCCGGGACTAGCGGGTACTTCTATCCAGTTCTTC. This translates into CAISGPGLAGTSIQFF.